Shown below are 18 T cell receptor beta chains from a single sample sequenced in a study of blood T cell repertoires in COVID-19. Sequencing used immunoSEQ multiplex PCR; TCRdb keeps in-frame clones, though not all of them. The sample holds fewer than 300,000 clones; approximately 77% are singletons and the top ten take about 3%. The sample comprised peripheral blood. All receptors come from a woman under 30 with acute or convalescent COVID-19.

Ten or more counts support this clone. An end of the junction differs from the germline gene, which may be a read error. The chain carries TRBV18 and TRBJ2-3; 8 bases map to TRBD2. Germline V gives CDR1 KGHSH, CDR2 LQKENI. The CDR3 is 15 residues long. The CDR3 DNA sequence: TGTGCCAGCTCAGCACCGGGACTAGTAGAGGATACGCAGTATTTT. This sequence encodes CASSAPGLVEDTQYF.

This clone was counted a single time. V and J are TRBV4-1 and TRBJ2-7; TRBD2 is a possible D gene (6 bases). Germline loops: CDR1 MGHRA, CDR2 YSYEKL. CDR3 length equals 15 residues. V was trimmed by 0 bases and J by 4 bases, leaving 13 bases between them. The CDR3 coding sequence is TGCGCCAGCAGCCAAGAGTGGTCCGGGGGTTACGAGCAGTACTTC. Amino acids: CASSQEWSGGYEQYF.

The chain is built from TRBV24-1 and TRBJ1-4; 9 bases match TRBD1. The germline V gene has CDR1 KGHDR and CDR2 SFDVKD. CDR3 length: 16 residues. The junction had 10 bases not matched to a gene; V was cut back by 5 bases and J by 7 bases. This CDR3 reads CATSAGDGQGFEKLFF. As DNA, the CDR3 is TGTGCCACCAGTGCCGGCGACGGACAGGGGTTTGAAAAACTGTTTTTT.

This chain connects TRBV18 to TRBJ2-1; D is possibly TRBD2 (6 bases). V was shortened by 2 bases and J by 2 bases, with 16 bases between the two germline ends. The CDR3 has 17 amino acids. The germline V gene encodes CDR1 KGHSH and CDR2 LQKENI. The CDR3 reads CASSPVSGRRAYNEQFF. CDR3 nucleotide sequence: TGTGCCAGCTCACCAGTTAGCGGAAGAAGGGCCTACAATGAGCAGTTCTTC. Variable domain in full (rest from reference TRBV18 and TRBJ2-1): NAGVMQNPRHLVRRRGQEARLRCSPMKGHSHVYWYRQLPEEGLKFMVYLQKENIIDESGMPKERFSAEFPKEGPSILRIQQVVRGDSAAYFCASSPVSGRRAYNEQFFGPGTRLTVL.

This chain links TRBV18 with TRBJ1-2; D is possibly TRBD1 (5 bases). The germline V gene has CDR1 KGHSH and CDR2 LQKENI. V lost 3 bases and J 8 bases, leaving 25 bases between the germline ends. The CDR3 has 17 residues. CDR3 protein: CASSPLSSDIVGIGYTF. DNA for the CDR3: TGTGCCAGCTCACCCCTATCATCGGACATAGTCGGCATAGGCTACACCTTC.

This sequence joins TRBV5-1 and TRBJ1-3, with 9 bases identical to TRBD1. J gave up 0 bases and V 3 bases, and 4 bases lay outside the gene matches. CDR3 length: 16 residues. Looked up from germline, CDR1 is SGHRS and CDR2 is YFSETQ. The CDR3 sequence: CASSSMTGGSGNTIYF. The DNA for the CDR3 is TGCGCCAGCAGCTCGATGACAGGGGGCTCTGGAAACACCATATATTTT.

The rearrangement links TRBV7-2 to TRBJ2-2; 8 bases are a match to TRBD1. Germline assignment: CDR1 SGHTA and CDR2 FQGNSA. Trimming cost V 6 bases and J 6 bases; bases outside gene matches: 9. The CDR3 has 15 residues. CDR3 sequence: CASRQGAQVSGELFF. Written as DNA, the CDR3 is TGTGCCAGCAGGCAGGGGGCGCAAGTATCCGGGGAGCTGTTTTTT.

CDR3 sequence reads: CASSMGLYSNQPQHF. DNA for the CDR3: TGTGCCAGTAGTATGGGCCTATATAGCAATCAGCCCCAGCATTTT. The V gene is TRBV19, the J gene TRBJ1-5; no clear D gene. The germline V gene has CDR1 LNHDA and CDR2 SQIVND (reference sequence). Trimming removed 3 bases from V and 0 bases from J, with 9 bases in between. The CDR3 covers 15 residues. Full variable domain (rest looked up from reference TRBV19 and TRBJ1-5): DGGITQSPKYLFRKEGQNVTLSCEQNLNHDAMYWYRQDPGQGLRLIYYSQIVNDFQKGDIAEGYSVSREKKESFPLTVTSAQKNPTAFYLCASSMGLYSNQPQHFGDGTRLSIL.

Written as DNA, the CDR3 is TGCAGTGCTCCCGGGGCACCCCTCCACTTT. Protein: CSAPGAPLHF. This rearrangement joins TRBV20-1 to TRBJ1-6, with D hard to call. Trimming removed 5 bases from V and 11 bases from J, with 7 bases in between. Germline CDR1 reads DFQATT; CDR2 reads SNEGSKA (reference sequence). The CDR3 is 10 residues long.

This clone was detected only once. This chain links TRBV3-1 (or the pseudogene TRBV3-2) with TRBJ2-1; 10 nucleotides agree with TRBD2. The CDR3 is made up of 17 amino acids. V lost 4 bases and J lost 4; bases outside the gene matches: 10. Germline loops: CDR1 LGHDT, CDR2 YNNKEL (reference sequence). This CDR3 reads CASSPPFSGGPYNEQFF. DNA for the CDR3: TGTGCCAGCAGCCCCCCCTTTAGCGGGGGGCCGTACAATGAGCAGTTCTTC.

J is TRBJ2-5 and V is TRBV4-1; weak D call: TRBD2 (5 bases). Germline V gene sequence: CDR1 MGHRA, CDR2 YSYEKL. There are 16 residues in the CDR3. V lost 3 bases and J 2 bases, leaving 16 bases between the germline ends. CDR3 sequence (DNA): TGCGCCAGCAGCCAGTATCTTACGAGGGAGCAAGAGACCCAGTACTTC. This encodes CASSQYLTREQETQYF.

V gene TRBV6-5 combines with J gene TRBJ2-3, with D tentatively TRBD2 (6 bases). Germline CDR1 and CDR2: MNHEY and SVGAGI. This CDR3 is built from 15 residues. Trimming pared 6 bases from V and 0 bases from J, leaving 13 bases between. DNA of the CDR3: TGTGCCAGCAGGGGGCCGGGACTGAGCACAGATACGCAGTATTTT. Translation: CASRGPGLSTDTQYF.

The V call is TRBV2, the J call TRBJ2-7; 11 positions agree with TRBD2. Germline V gene data show CDR1 as SNHLY and CDR2 as FYNNEI. The CDR3 runs 18 residues. Losses at the gene ends were 3 bases for V and 9 bases for J; bases not matched to a gene: 19. CDR3 bases: TGTGCCAGCAGTGACCCAACTAGCGGGAGCCCACCCATCTCAGGGCAGTACTTC. Translated: CASSDPTSGSPPISGQYF.

This chain uses TRBV7-2 with TRBJ2-4; a weak D match, TRBD2 (5 bases). V was cut by 6 bases and J by 8 bases, with 11 bases left in between. CDR1 and CDR2 (germline): SGHTA, FQGNSA. The CDR3 loop spans 12 amino acids. Written as DNA, the CDR3 is TGTGCCAGCAGGGACGAGGGTGACATTCAGTACTTC. Translated, it gives CASRDEGDIQYF.

CDR3 region: CASSDLAGVAKNIQYF. The CDR3 nucleotides read TGTGCCAGCAGTGATCTAGCGGGAGTGGCCAAAAACATTCAGTACTTC. V is TRBV2 and J is TRBJ2-4; TRBD2 aligns across 10 bases. Germline-derived CDR1 and CDR2 are SNHLY and FYNNEI. The V and J ends lost 3 bases and 1 base, in that order; junction bases with no gene match: 3. The CDR3 covers 16 residues.

A few counts support this clone. This chain's CDR3 is CAWGGRGSYNSPLHF. For the CDR3, the DNA is TGTGCCTGGGGCGGCAGGGGCTCCTATAATTCACCCCTCCACTTT. The rearrangement links TRBV30 to TRBJ1-6, with D perhaps TRBD1 (6 bases). The CDR3 runs 15 residues. Germline CDR1 and CDR2: GTSNPN and SVGIG (reference sequence). V was shortened by 5 bases and J by 0 bases, with 11 bases between the two germline ends.

This chain joins TRBV6-5 and TRBJ1-5, with 9 bases aligning to TRBD1. The V and J ends lost 2 bases and 7 bases, in that order; junction bases with no gene match: 3. The germline V gene encodes CDR1 MNHEY and CDR2 SVGAGI. This CDR3 has 14 residues. The CDR3, as DNA: TGTGCCAGCAGTTACGTTACAGGGGGCCAGCCCCAGCATTTT. This encodes CASSYVTGGQPQHF.

This clone was seen a single time. The CDR3, as DNA: TGTGCCAGCAGTCGAGGCAATGAGCAGTTCTTC. This translates into CASSRGNEQFF. The chain uses TRBV6-5 and TRBJ2-1; D is undetermined. Germline values: CDR1 MNHEY, CDR2 SVGAGI. The ends were cut back, 5 bases at V and 6 bases at J, with 5 bases in the middle. The CDR3 runs to 11 residues.